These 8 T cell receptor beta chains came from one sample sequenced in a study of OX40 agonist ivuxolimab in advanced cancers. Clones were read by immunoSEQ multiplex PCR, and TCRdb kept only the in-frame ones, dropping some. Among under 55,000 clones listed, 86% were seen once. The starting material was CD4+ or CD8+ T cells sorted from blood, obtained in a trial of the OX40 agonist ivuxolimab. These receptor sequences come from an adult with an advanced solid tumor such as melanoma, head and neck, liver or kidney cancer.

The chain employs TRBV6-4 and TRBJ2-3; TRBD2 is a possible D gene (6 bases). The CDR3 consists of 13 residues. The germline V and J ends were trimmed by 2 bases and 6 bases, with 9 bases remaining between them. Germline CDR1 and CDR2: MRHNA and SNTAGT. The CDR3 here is CASSDDRGDTQYF. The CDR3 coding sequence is TGTGCCAGCAGTGACGACCGGGGGGATACGCAGTATTTT.

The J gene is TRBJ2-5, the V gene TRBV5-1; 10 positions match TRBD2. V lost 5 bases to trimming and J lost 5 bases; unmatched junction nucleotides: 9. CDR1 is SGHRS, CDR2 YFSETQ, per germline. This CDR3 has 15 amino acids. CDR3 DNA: TGCGCCAGCAGGCCGCCTGTTAGCGGGGGGGAGACCCAGTACTTC. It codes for CASRPPVSGGETQYF.

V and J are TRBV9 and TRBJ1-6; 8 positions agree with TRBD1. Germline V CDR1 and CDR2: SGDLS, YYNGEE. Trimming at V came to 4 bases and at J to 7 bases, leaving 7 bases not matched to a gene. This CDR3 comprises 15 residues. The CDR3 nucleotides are TGTGCCAGCAGCACAAGACAGGGGCAGAATTCACCCCTCCACTTT. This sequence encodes CASSTRQGQNSPLHF.

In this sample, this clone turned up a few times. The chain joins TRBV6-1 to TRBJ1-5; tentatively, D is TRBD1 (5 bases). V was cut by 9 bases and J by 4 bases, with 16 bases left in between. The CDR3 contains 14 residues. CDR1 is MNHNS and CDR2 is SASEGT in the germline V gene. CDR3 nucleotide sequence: TGTGCCAGTGACAGTGATGGGAATAATCAGCCCCAGCATTTT. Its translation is CASDSDGNNQPQHF.

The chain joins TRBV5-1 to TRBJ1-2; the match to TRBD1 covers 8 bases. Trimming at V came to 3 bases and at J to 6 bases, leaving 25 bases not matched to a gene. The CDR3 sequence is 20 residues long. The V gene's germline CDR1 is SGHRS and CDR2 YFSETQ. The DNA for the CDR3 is TGCGCCAGCAGCTCCCCGGGACTGACAGGGGCGAGAGGTGGTCGTGATGGCTACACCTTC. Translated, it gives CASSSPGLTGARGGRDGYTF. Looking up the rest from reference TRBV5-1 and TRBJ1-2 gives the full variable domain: KAGVTQTPRYLIKTRGQQVTLSCSPISGHRSVSWYQQTPGQGLQFLFEYFSETQRNKGNFPGRFSGRQFSNSRSEMNVSTLELGDSALYLCASSSPGLTGARGGRDGYTFGSGTRLTVV.

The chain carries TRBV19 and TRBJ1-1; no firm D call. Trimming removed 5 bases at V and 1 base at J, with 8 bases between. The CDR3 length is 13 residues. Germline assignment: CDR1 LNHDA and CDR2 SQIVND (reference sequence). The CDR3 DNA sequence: TGTGCCAGTAGTCCAACACGGAACACTGAAGCTTTCTTT. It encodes CASSPTRNTEAFF.

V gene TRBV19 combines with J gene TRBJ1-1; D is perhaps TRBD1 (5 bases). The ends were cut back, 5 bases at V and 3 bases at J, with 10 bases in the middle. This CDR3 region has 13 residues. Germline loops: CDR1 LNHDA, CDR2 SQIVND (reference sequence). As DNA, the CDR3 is TGTGCCAGTAGTCCCCGACAGTACACTGAAGCTTTCTTT. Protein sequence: CASSPRQYTEAFF.

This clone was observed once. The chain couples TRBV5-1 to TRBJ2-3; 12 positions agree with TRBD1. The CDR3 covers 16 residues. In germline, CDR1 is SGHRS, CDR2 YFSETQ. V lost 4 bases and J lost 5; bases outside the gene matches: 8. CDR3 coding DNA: TGCGCCAGCAGCATTGGGACAGGGGGCGCGGAAGATACGCAGTATTTT. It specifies CASSIGTGGAEDTQYF.